The sequence of this TCR beta chain was determined in a study of CD8 T cells in Susac syndrome. Negative isolation was applied to CD8+ and CD4+ T cells, and FACS enrichment was applied to TEMRA cells. Between the trimmed V and J ends, which lost 0 bases and 1 base, there was a span of 9 bases. The germline V gene encodes CDR1 DFQATT and CDR2 SNEGSKA (reference sequence). This CDR3 comprises 14 residues. An input of 0.5 to 1 ug of RNA was subjected to reverse transcription using random hexamers. Using its own MiXCR run on the immunoSEQ multiplex PCR reads, TCRdb lists one record per CDR3 protein. The data contain approximately 150,000 distinct CDR3 sequences, roughly 93% of them singletons.

Material: CD4+ T cells from PBMCs. The chain uses TRBV20-1 and TRBJ1-1; a weak D match, TRBD1 (6 bases). The TCR sequence derives from a human donor in good health. CDR3 coding DNA: TGCAGTGCTAGAGAATGGGGACAGAACACTGAAGCTTTCTTT. Translating gives CSAREWGQNTEAFF.